Here is one T cell receptor beta chain with its context. A junction boundary mismatches the germline segment, possibly from a read error. From germline, CDR1 is SGHNT and CDR2 YYREEE (reference sequence). CDR3 length: 17 amino acids. These data originate in a study of blood T cell repertoires in COVID-19. Sequenced by immunoSEQ multiplex PCR; TCRdb stores in-frame clones only, minus some. The sample contains fewer than 400,000 clones, 85% to 90% of which appear only once. The rearrangement uses TRBV5-4 and TRBJ2-2; 7 bases are a match to TRBD2. The TCR originated in a woman in her thirties who had recovered from COVID-19. The sample consisted of PBMCs or T cells enriched from blood (not recorded which). The CDR3 region has the DNA TGTGCCAGCAGCGAGGCTTATGCGGGGGTGAACTCCGGGGAGCTGTTTTTT. As protein: CASSEAYAGVNSGELFF.